The table lists the clone carrying this TCR beta chain with a count of one. This specimen belongs to a study of hypomethylating agent response in myelodysplastic syndrome. Sequencing used immunoSEQ multiplex PCR; TCRdb keeps in-frame clones, though not all of them. The sample lists several thousand clones, 75% to 90% occurring once. CDR1 and CDR2 from the germline V gene are MNHEY and SMNVEV (reference sequence). The CDR3 has 14 residues. The V and J ends lost 2 bases and 4 bases respectively, with 11 bases between them. The rearrangement joins TRBV27 to TRBJ1-1; D may be TRBD1 (5 bases). The specimen comprised bone marrow, sampled before or after starting hypomethylating agent treatment for myelodysplastic syndrome (not recorded which). The TCR sequence derives from a human donor with myelodysplastic syndrome. CDR3 bases: TGTGCCAGCAGTTTACTCAGTGGGGGCACTGAAGCTTTCTTT. Residues: CASSLLSGGTEAFF.